This T cell receptor (beta chain) was identified in a study of regulatory T cells in long-lasting Graves disease. Study-wide results and limits: There was favoring of TRBV28, TRBJ1-2 and TRBJ2-5 in persistent disease. Accuracy was possibly reduced by small sample size.

Described time point: newly diagnosed GD, antithyroid drugs for less than 3 months. After RNA was extracted from PBMCs, the TCR library was made from it. Patients were enrolled at an endocrinology department in Xi'an, China. The CDR3 is 14 amino acids. V dropped 7 bases and J dropped 6; count of bases not matched to a gene: 5. CDR1 is MNHEY and CDR2 is SVGEGT in the germline V gene. Points on this clonotype: Its antigen is as yet unknown.

Combining iRepertoire HTBI primers with Arm-PCR of CDR3 regions, the authors built TCR beta libraries. Original data processing: Identified segments across samples numbered some 62 TRBV and about 13 TRBJ. A single record per CDR3 protein comes from TCRdb applying MiXCR to the multiplex PCR reads. In this record, the V and J calls reflect TCRdb's handling and not the investigators' own analysis. The data show fewer than 350,000 distinct CDR3 sequences, more than 15% seen once. Sequencing used peripheral blood mononuclear cells (PBMCs), obtained at new diagnosis, from a patient treated with antithyroid drugs. The clonotype comes from a female donor with Graves disease. This chain links TRBV6-2 or TRBV6-3 with TRBJ2-2, with 10 bases aligning to TRBD1. CDR3 DNA sequence: TGTGCCAGCATGTGGGACAGGGGCGCCGGGGAGCTGTTTTTT. This encodes CASMWDRGAGELFF.